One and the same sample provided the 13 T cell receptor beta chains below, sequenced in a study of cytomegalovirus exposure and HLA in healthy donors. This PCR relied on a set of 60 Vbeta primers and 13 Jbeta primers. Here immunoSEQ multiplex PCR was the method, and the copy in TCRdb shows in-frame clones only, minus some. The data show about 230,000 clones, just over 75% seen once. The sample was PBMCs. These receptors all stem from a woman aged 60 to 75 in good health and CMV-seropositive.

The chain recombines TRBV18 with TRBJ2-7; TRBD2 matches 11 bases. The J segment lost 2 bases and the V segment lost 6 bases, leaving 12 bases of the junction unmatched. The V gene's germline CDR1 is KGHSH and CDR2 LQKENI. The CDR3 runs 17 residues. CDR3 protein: CASSPPGSGGVPYEQYF. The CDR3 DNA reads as TGTGCCAGCTCCCCGCCTGGTAGCGGGGGGGTCCCCTACGAGCAGTACTTC.

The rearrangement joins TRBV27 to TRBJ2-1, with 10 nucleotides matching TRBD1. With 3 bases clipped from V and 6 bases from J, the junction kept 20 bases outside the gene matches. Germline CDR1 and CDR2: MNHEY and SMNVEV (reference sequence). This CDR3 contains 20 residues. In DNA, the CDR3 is TGTGCCAGCAGTTTCCCTAGGGAGGGGGCCGGACAGGGGGTAGGCAATGAGCAGTTCTTC. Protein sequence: CASSFPREGAGQGVGNEQFF.

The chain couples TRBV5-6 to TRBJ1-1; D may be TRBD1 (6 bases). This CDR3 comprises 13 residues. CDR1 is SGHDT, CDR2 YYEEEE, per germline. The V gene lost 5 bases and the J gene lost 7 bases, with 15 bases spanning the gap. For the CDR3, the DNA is TGTGCCAGCAGTCTCAGGGGTCCGGGTGAAGCTTTCTTT. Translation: CASSLRGPGEAFF.

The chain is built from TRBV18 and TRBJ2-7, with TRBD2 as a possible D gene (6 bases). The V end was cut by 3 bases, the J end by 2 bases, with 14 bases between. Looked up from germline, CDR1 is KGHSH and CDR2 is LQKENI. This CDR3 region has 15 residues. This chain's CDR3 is CASSPSAGFTYEQYF. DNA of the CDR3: TGTGCCAGCTCACCCTCGGCGGGGTTCACCTACGAGCAGTACTTC.

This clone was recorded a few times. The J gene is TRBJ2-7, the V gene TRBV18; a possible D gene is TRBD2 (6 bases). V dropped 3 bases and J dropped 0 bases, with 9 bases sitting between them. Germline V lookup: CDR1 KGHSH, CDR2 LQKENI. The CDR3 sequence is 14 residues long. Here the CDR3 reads CASSPGLVSYEQYF. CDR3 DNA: TGTGCCAGCTCACCGGGACTCGTCTCCTACGAGCAGTACTTC. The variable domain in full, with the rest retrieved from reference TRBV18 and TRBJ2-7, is NAGVMQNPRHLVRRRGQEARLRCSPMKGHSHVYWYRQLPEEGLKFMVYLQKENIIDESGMPKERFSAEFPKEGPSILRIQQVVRGDSAAYFCASSPGLVSYEQYFGPGTRLTVT.

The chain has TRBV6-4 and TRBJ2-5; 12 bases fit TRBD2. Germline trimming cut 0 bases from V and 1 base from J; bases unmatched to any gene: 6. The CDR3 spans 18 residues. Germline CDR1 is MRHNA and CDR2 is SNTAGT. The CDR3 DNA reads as TGTGCCAGCAGTGACTCGCGAACTAGCGGGAGGCCCCAAGAGACCCAGTACTTC. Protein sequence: CASSDSRTSGRPQETQYF.

CDR3 protein: CASSPDRLLDSPLHF. The CDR3 nucleotides read TGTGCCAGCAGCCCGGACAGGCTATTAGATTCACCCCTCCACTTT. The rearrangement joins TRBV11-1 to TRBJ1-6; 7 bases are shared with TRBD1. This CDR3 is built from 15 residues. Germline V gives CDR1 SGHAT, CDR2 FQDESV (reference sequence). The trim removed 5 bases at V and 8 bases at J, leaving 9 bases unmatched.

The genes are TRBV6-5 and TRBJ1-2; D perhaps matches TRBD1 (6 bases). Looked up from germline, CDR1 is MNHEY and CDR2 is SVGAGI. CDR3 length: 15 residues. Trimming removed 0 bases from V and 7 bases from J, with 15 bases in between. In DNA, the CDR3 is TGTGCCAGCAGTTACTCTGGAATGGGGGCTCCTGGCTACACCTTC. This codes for CASSYSGMGAPGYTF.

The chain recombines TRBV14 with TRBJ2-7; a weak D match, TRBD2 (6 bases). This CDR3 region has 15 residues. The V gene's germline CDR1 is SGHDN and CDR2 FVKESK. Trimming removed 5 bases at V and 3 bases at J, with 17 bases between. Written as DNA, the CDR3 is TGTGCCAGCAGCTCCATCACGGGAGAAGTCTACGAGCAGTACTTC. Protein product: CASSSITGEVYEQYF.

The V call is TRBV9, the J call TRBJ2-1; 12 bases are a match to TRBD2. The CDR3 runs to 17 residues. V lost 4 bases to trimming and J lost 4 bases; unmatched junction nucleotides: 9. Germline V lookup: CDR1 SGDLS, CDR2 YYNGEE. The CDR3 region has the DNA TGTGCCAGCAGCCCCAGGCAGGGGACTAGCGGGTACAATGAGCAGTTCTTC. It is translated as CASSPRQGTSGYNEQFF.

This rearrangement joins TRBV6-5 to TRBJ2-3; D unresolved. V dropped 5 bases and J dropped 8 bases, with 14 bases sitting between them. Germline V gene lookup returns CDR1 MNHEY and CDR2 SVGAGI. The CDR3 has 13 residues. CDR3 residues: CASSAVLSSTQYF. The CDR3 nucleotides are TGTGCCAGCAGTGCGGTGCTGTCCTCTACGCAGTATTTT.

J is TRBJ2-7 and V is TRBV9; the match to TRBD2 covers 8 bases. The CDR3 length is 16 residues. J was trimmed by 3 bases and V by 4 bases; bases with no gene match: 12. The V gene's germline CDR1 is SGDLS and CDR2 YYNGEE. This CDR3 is CASSPGGAGAFYEQYF. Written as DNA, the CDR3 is TGTGCCAGCAGCCCGGGGGGGGCGGGAGCGTTCTACGAGCAGTACTTC.

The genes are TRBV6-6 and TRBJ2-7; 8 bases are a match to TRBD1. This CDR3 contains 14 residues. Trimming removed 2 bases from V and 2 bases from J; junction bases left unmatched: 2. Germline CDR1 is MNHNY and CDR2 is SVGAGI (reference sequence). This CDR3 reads CASSYGTGTYEQYF. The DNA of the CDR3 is TGTGCCAGCAGTTACGGGACAGGAACCTACGAGCAGTACTTC.